Below are 21 T cell receptor beta chains sequenced from a single sample in a study of CD8 T cells in Susac syndrome. A quantity of about 0.45 to 1 ug RNA underwent reverse transcription using random hexamers. TCRdb ran MiXCR on the immunoSEQ multiplex PCR reads and lists one entry per CDR3 protein. The sample lists about 140,000 distinct CDR3 sequences; around 96% were seen once. Material: CD4+ T cells from PBMCs. All receptors derive from a human donor with multiple sclerosis.

V gene TRBV7-9 combines with J gene TRBJ2-7, with unresolved D. The CDR3 runs to 13 residues. CDR1 SEHNR and CDR2 FQNEAQ come from the germline V gene (reference sequence). Trimming cost V 1 base and J 3 bases, with 7 bases left between them. CDR3 sequence: CASSLVGIYEQYF. As DNA, the CDR3 is TGTGCCAGCAGCTTAGTGGGGATCTACGAGCAGTACTTC. The full variable domain, in which reference TRBV7-9 and TRBJ2-7 provide the parts outside the CDR3, is DTGVSQNPRHKITKRGQNVTFRCDPISEHNRLYWYRQTLGQGPEFLTYFQNEAQLEKSRLLSDRFSAERPKGSFSTLEIQRTEQGDSAMYLCASSLVGIYEQYFGPGTRLTVT.

CDR3 sequence reads: CASSLGGEATSSGNTIYF. The CDR3 DNA reads as TGTGCCAGCAGCTTAGGGGGGGAGGCTACAAGCTCTGGAAACACCATATATTTT. The V gene is TRBV7-6, the J gene TRBJ1-3; D is possibly TRBD1 (5 bases). The germline V and J ends were trimmed by 1 base and 0 bases, with 16 bases remaining between them. This CDR3 region has 18 residues. Germline values: CDR1 SGHVS, CDR2 FNYEAQ.

This clonotype came up once. This sequence joins TRBV20-1 and TRBJ1-6; TRBD1 aligns across 8 bases. The CDR3 has 13 residues. The V gene end was trimmed by 5 bases and the J gene end by 10 bases; junction bases not matched to a gene: 7. Germline CDR1 and CDR2: DFQATT and SNEGSKA (reference sequence). For the CDR3, the DNA is TGCAGTGCTTATCAGGGGGCTAAGTCACCCCTCCACTTT. Protein: CSAYQGAKSPLHF.

The rearrangement links TRBV13 to TRBJ2-5; D gene unclear. This CDR3 has 14 amino acids. Trimming pared 5 bases from V and 5 bases from J, leaving 15 bases between. Germline values: CDR1 PRHDT, CDR2 FYEKMQ (reference sequence). The CDR3 DNA follows: TGTGCCAGCAGCCCGACCCTACTGGGGGAGACCCAGTACTTC. This encodes CASSPTLLGETQYF.

This clonotype was picked up a small number of times. The chain joins TRBV30 to TRBJ1-1; TRBD1 aligns across 7 bases. The CDR3 covers 13 residues. V dropped 3 bases and J dropped 1; count of bases not matched to a gene: 2. Germline assignment: CDR1 GTSNPN and CDR2 SVGIG (reference sequence). As DNA, the CDR3 is TGTGCCTGGAGGACAGGGCCGAACACTGAAGCTTTCTTT. Its translation is CAWRTGPNTEAFF.

The V gene is TRBV29-1, the J gene TRBJ2-6, with D perhaps matching TRBD1 (5 bases). V was cut by 4 bases and J by 0 bases, with 16 bases left in between. There are 17 residues in the CDR3. Germline V gene data show CDR1 as SQVTM and CDR2 as ANQGSEA. The CDR3 region is CSVGSQGNPSGANVLTF. CDR3 DNA: TGCAGCGTTGGGTCCCAGGGCAATCCCTCTGGGGCCAACGTCCTGACTTTC.

The chain recombines TRBV28 with TRBJ2-4; 10 bases map to TRBD2. Unmatched junction bases numbered 5, after V lost 8 bases and J lost 1 base. Germline values: CDR1 MDHEN, CDR2 SYDVKM. This CDR3 contains 15 residues. In DNA form, the CDR3 reads TGTGCCAGCCGAACTAGCGGGGCGGCCAAAAACATTCAGTACTTC. Protein sequence: CASRTSGAAKNIQYF.

The chain joins TRBV14 to TRBJ1-1; D unresolved. Trimming stripped 0 bases from V and 0 bases from J, with 5 bases between. Germline CDR1 and CDR2: SGHDN and FVKESK. CDR3 length: 14 residues. CDR3 protein: CASSQELVNTEAFF. CDR3 sequence (DNA): TGTGCCAGCAGCCAAGAATTGGTGAACACTGAAGCTTTCTTT.

This sequence joins TRBV2 and TRBJ2-7; the D is unclear. The germline V and J ends were trimmed by 3 bases and 0 bases, with 9 bases remaining between them. Germline V gene data show CDR1 as SNHLY and CDR2 as FYNNEI. CDR3 length: 14 amino acids. The DNA for the CDR3 is TGTGCCAGCAGTGACAGGACCTACTCCTACGAGCAGTACTTC. It encodes CASSDRTYSYEQYF.

The chain carries TRBV7-7 and TRBJ2-3; unclear D gene. The CDR3 has 15 amino acids. CDR1 is SSHAT, CDR2 FNYEAQ, per germline (reference sequence). Deletions cut 2 bases from V and 0 bases from J, with 9 bases between. This CDR3 reads CASSLSTLSTDTQYF. The CDR3 nucleotides read TGTGCCAGCAGCTTATCCACCCTTAGCACAGATACGCAGTATTTT.

V is TRBV7-2 and J is TRBJ2-5; possibly TRBD2 for D (6 bases). CDR1 is SGHTA and CDR2 is FQGNSA in the germline V gene. The CDR3 is 15 residues long. Trimming removed 3 bases from V and 2 bases from J, with 13 bases in between. The CDR3 region is CASSFVPEGQETQYF. CDR3 DNA sequence: TGTGCCAGCAGCTTCGTCCCGGAGGGGCAAGAGACCCAGTACTTC.

The J gene is TRBJ2-5, the V gene TRBV5-4, with TRBD2 matching 10 bases. Looked up from germline, CDR1 is SGHNT and CDR2 is YYREEE (reference sequence). The CDR3 consists of 15 residues. V shed 4 bases and J 5 bases; nucleotides not matched to a gene: 8. CDR3 DNA sequence: TGTGCCAGCAGCAAGGGACTAGCGACTGAGGAGACCCAGTACTTC. Translated: CASSKGLATEETQYF.

V usage is TRBV2 and J usage is TRBJ1-5; D not certain. The germline CDR1 and CDR2 sequences are SNHLY and FYNNEI. Trimming left V 6 bases short and J 2 bases short, with 5 bases between. The CDR3 spans 12 residues. The CDR3 region is CASRFGNQPQHF. CDR3 DNA sequence: TGTGCCAGCAGATTCGGCAATCAGCCCCAGCATTTT.

The chain combines TRBV20-1 with TRBJ2-1; D might be TRBD1 (6 bases). Trimming shortened V by 8 bases and J by 7 bases, and 21 bases separated the two germline ends. Per germline, CDR1 DFQATT and CDR2 SNEGSKA (reference sequence). There are 14 residues in the CDR3. CDR3: CSTPGERQGNEQFF. The CDR3 nucleotides are TGCAGTACCCCCGGAGAGAGGCAGGGGAATGAGCAGTTCTTC.

The chain combines TRBV30 with TRBJ2-7; D call uncertain. Germline CDR1 and CDR2: GTSNPN and SVGIG (reference sequence). The CDR3 has 11 residues. Trimming removed 8 bases from V and 3 bases from J, with 11 bases in between. Written as DNA, the CDR3 is TGTGCCAGCCTGGGCAGCTACGAGCAGTACTTC. Its protein is CASLGSYEQYF.

The chain employs TRBV20-1 and TRBJ2-5; D possibly corresponds to TRBD1 (5 bases). Looked up from germline, CDR1 is DFQATT and CDR2 is SNEGSKA (reference sequence). Trimming took 6 bases from V and 2 from J, leaving 16 bases between them. The CDR3 sequence is 14 residues long. CDR3 coding DNA: TGCAGTGCCACACCGTCCAACAGGCAAGAGACCCAGTACTTC. Amino acids: CSATPSNRQETQYF.

The gene calls are TRBV6-6 and TRBJ1-2; a possible D gene is TRBD1 (5 bases). V dropped 2 bases and J dropped 3 bases, with 7 bases sitting between them. CDR1 and CDR2 from the germline V gene are MNHNY and SVGAGI (reference sequence). CDR3 length: 13 amino acids. This CDR3 is CASSYDRDYGYTF. The CDR3 nucleotides are TGTGCCAGCAGTTACGACAGAGACTATGGCTACACCTTC.

V is TRBV13 and J is TRBJ2-1; D is possibly TRBD2 (6 bases). Germline loops: CDR1 PRHDT, CDR2 FYEKMQ (reference sequence). This CDR3 region has 19 residues. Trimming removed 3 bases from V and 3 bases from J, with 24 bases in between. Here the CDR3 DNA reads TGTGCCAGCAGCTTTAGCGGAGCGGTCATATCATTAGTCTACAATGAGCAGTTCTTC. Translation: CASSFSGAVISLVYNEQFF. Drawing the rest from reference TRBV13 and TRBJ2-1, the complete variable domain is AAGVIQSPRHLIKEKRETATLKCYPIPRHDTVYWYQQGPGQDPQFLISFYEKMQSDKGSIPDRFSAQQFSDYHSELNMSSLELGDSALYFCASSFSGAVISLVYNEQFFGPGTRLTVL.

The chain links TRBV18 to TRBJ1-1; D unclear. The V end was cut by 4 bases, the J end by 4 bases, with 13 bases between. The CDR3 totals 14 residues. The germline CDR1 and CDR2 sequences are KGHSH and LQKENI. In DNA, the CDR3 is TGTGCCAGCTCACGTTCGGGTGAGGGCACTGAAGCTTTCTTT. This encodes CASSRSGEGTEAFF.

The chain combines TRBV20-1 with TRBJ2-5; D remains unclear. Per germline, CDR1 DFQATT and CDR2 SNEGSKA (reference sequence). V lost 0 bases to trimming and J lost 5 bases, with 13 bases between them. This CDR3 is 14 amino acids long. The CDR3 nucleotides read TGCAGTGCTAGAGATTTAGTGAGCCGCGAGACCCAGTACTTC. Its protein is CSARDLVSRETQYF.

The table lists this clonotype with a count of one. The chain links TRBV12-3 or TRBV12-4 to TRBJ2-1; TRBD2 matches 10 bases. J gave up 9 bases and V 5 bases, and 13 bases lay outside the gene matches. This CDR3 has 16 amino acids. CDR3 sequence (DNA): TGTGCCAGCAGTCTAAAACCTAGCGGGAGCAATGGTGAGCAGTTCTTC. This translates into CASSLKPSGSNGEQFF.